Below are 14 T cell receptor beta chains sequenced from a single sample in a study of T cells in Graves' hyperthyroidism and ophthalmopathy. RNA transcripts provided the source from which TCR beta CDR3 regions were amplified. The TCR CDR3 was amplified in a first-round RT-PCR using the HTBI primer set. TCRdb processed the multiplex PCR reads anew with MiXCR; each CDR3 protein has one entry. This sample has about 350,000 distinct CDR3 sequences, with approximately 14% found just once. The sample consisted of blood. These TCRs come from a woman between 25 and 40 years old with Graves' hyperthyroidism.

This clonotype was counted at least ten times. The CDR3 is CASSLGDRVADTQYF. The CDR3 region has the DNA TGTGCCAGCAGTTTAGGGGACAGGGTAGCAGATACGCAGTATTTT. V is TRBV12-3 or TRBV12-4 and J is TRBJ2-3; 9 bases map to TRBD1. The CDR3 is 15 amino acids. After removal of 1 base from V and 4 bases from J, the junction contained 3 bases not matched to a gene.

The rearrangement links TRBV24-1 to TRBJ2-3; 8 positions agree with TRBD1. V dropped 4 bases and J dropped 4; count of bases not matched to a gene: 9. The germline gives CDR1 KGHDR, CDR2 SFDVKD. This CDR3 has 16 residues. DNA for the CDR3: TGTGCCACCAGTGAGTTCGGACAGGGAAGCGCAGATACGCAGTATTTT. Translation: CATSEFGQGSADTQYF.

This clonotype was counted many times. The V call is TRBV3-1, the J call TRBJ1-2; D is unresolved. CDR1 is LGHDT and CDR2 is YNNKEL in the germline V gene (reference sequence). With 0 bases removed from V and 8 bases from J, the gap between germline ends came to 13 bases. The CDR3 length is 14 residues. CDR3 DNA sequence: TGTGCCAGCAGCCAAGAAGGTTCCCCCGGGGGCTACACCTTC. Protein sequence: CASSQEGSPGGYTF.

The V gene is TRBV20-1, the J gene TRBJ2-5, with TRBD1 matching over 8 bases. This CDR3 region has 17 residues. The junction had 16 bases not matched to a gene; V was cut back by 3 bases and J by 4 bases. Per germline, CDR1 DFQATT and CDR2 SNEGSKA (reference sequence). The CDR3 DNA sequence: TGCAGTGCTAGGAGCGGCAGGGGGCCCGCACCAGGAGAGACCCAGTACTTC. Translation: CSARSGRGPAPGETQYF.

This clonotype was picked up many times. The genes are TRBV12-3 or TRBV12-4 and TRBJ2-7; D not resolved. The CDR3 runs 15 residues. The V end lost 8 bases, the J end lost 0 bases, and 17 bases lay between the germline ends. CDR3 residues: CASRSPGGSSYEQYF. The CDR3 DNA reads TGTGCCAGCCGCTCTCCGGGCGGTAGCTCCTACGAGCAGTACTTC.

V and J are TRBV20-1 and TRBJ2-5; D uncertain. The CDR3 is 12 amino acids. Trimming left V 3 bases short and J 4 bases short, with 9 bases between. Germline V CDR1 and CDR2: DFQATT, SNEGSKA (reference sequence). The CDR3 sequence is CSASPNGETQYF. CDR3 DNA: TGCAGTGCTAGTCCTAACGGAGAGACCCAGTACTTC.

This clonotype was found many times. The rearrangement joins TRBV10-3 to TRBJ1-1, with D perhaps matching TRBD1 (5 bases). This CDR3 contains 15 residues. Germline V lookup: CDR1 ENHRY, CDR2 SYGVKD. The V end was cut by 5 bases, the J end by 1 base, with 14 bases between. The CDR3, as DNA: TGTGCCATCAGTCCCGGGACGCAGAAGAACACTGAAGCTTTCTTT. It yields the protein CAISPGTQKNTEAFF.

The sample holds many counts of this clonotype. The chain combines TRBV27 with TRBJ1-2, with a weak D call TRBD1 (6 bases). Trimming removed 9 bases from V and 8 bases from J, with 16 bases in between. The CDR3 totals 12 residues. Germline CDR1 and CDR2: MNHEY and SMNVEV (reference sequence). CDR3 in amino acids: CASRTEGFGYTF. The CDR3 nucleotides read TGTGCCAGTAGGACAGAGGGCTTCGGCTACACCTTC.

In this sample, this clonotype turned up many times. The rearrangement uses TRBV12-3 or TRBV12-4 and TRBJ2-1; D is uncertain. V dropped 1 base and J dropped 9 bases, with 10 bases sitting between them. This CDR3 is 13 amino acids long. The CDR3 sequence is CASSLESLGEQFF. The CDR3 nucleotides read TGTGCCAGCAGTTTAGAGAGCCTCGGTGAGCAGTTCTTC.

In its sample, this clonotype was seen many times. This rearrangement joins TRBV30 to TRBJ2-5, with D uncertain. The CDR3 loop spans 11 amino acids. Trimming pared 4 bases from V and 1 base from J, leaving 4 bases between. CDR1 is GTSNPN and CDR2 is SVGIG in the germline V gene (reference sequence). DNA for the CDR3: TGTGCCTGGACAGTCCAAGAGACCCAGTACTTC. Translation gives CAWTVQETQYF.

The chain recombines TRBV3-1 with TRBJ2-7, with 7 positions matching TRBD1. There are 13 residues in the CDR3. CDR1 and CDR2 from the germline V gene are LGHDT and YNNKEL (reference sequence). Trimming at V came to 3 bases and at J to 6 bases, leaving 5 bases not matched to a gene. For the CDR3, the DNA is TGTGCCAGCAGCCACAGGGGGTCGGCCGAGCAGTACTTC. It specifies CASSHRGSAEQYF.

At least ten counts were recorded for this clonotype. The CDR3 DNA reads TGTGCTAGTGGAAACGACAGGGGCGACGAGACCCAGTACTTC. Translating it yields CASGNDRGDETQYF. The chain recombines TRBV12-5 with TRBJ2-5; TRBD1 matches at 8 bases. The CDR3 contains 14 residues. V shed 6 bases, J shed 5 bases, and the junction held 8 bases outside the gene matches. Per the germline V gene, CDR1 is LGHNT and CDR2 is FRNRAP.

This clonotype has a count of ten or more. This chain links TRBV20-1 with TRBJ2-3; the match to TRBD2 covers 9 bases. This CDR3 is 16 amino acids long. In germline, CDR1 is DFQATT, CDR2 SNEGSKA (reference sequence). Trimming removed 6 bases from V and 1 base from J; junction bases left unmatched: 11. The CDR3 DNA sequence: TGCAGTGCCACTAGACTAGCGGCAAGTGGCACAGATACGCAGTATTTT. Its protein is CSATRLAASGTDTQYF.

This clonotype has more than one count but fewer than ten. The chain recombines TRBV7-6 with TRBJ1-6; no reliable D call. The V end lost 0 bases, the J end lost 9 bases, and 6 bases lay between the germline ends. CDR3 length: 13 residues. Germline CDR1 reads SGHVS; CDR2 reads FNYEAQ. The CDR3 DNA reads TGTGCCAGCAGCTTAGCCTTTGCTTCACCCCTCCACTTT. Protein product: CASSLAFASPLHF.